This T cell receptor (beta chain) was sequenced for a study of blood T cell repertoires in COVID-19. Overall study: Specimens from acute and convalescent COVID-19 originated in the United States, Italy and Spain.

To note about this clone: Other DNA sequences from this sample encode an identical CDR3 as well.

V lost 3 bases, J lost 1 base, and 3 bases stayed unmatched. CDR3 length: 14 amino acids. The germline V gene encodes CDR1 KGHSH and CDR2 LQKENI. Original handling: From reference gene primer amplification, estimates of nucleated cell counts were derived. Measured with immunoSEQ multiplex PCR; TCRdb has only the in-frame clones, and not every one. For V, J and clone size, that table is used; D and trimming come from the DNA. Here the sample spans roughly 85,000 clones, 86% being singletons. The sequenced material came from peripheral blood. The rearrangement joins TRBV18 to TRBJ2-7; 7 bases are shared with TRBD1. The TCR sequence derives from a man over 45 with active or convalescent COVID-19. CDR3: CASSPRDSSYEQYF. The CDR3 DNA sequence: TGTGCCAGCTCACCCAGGGACAGTTCCTACGAGCAGTACTTC.